These 30 T cell receptor beta chains share one sample of origin, sequenced in a study of T-cell memory formation after mild COVID-19 (dated by TCRdb to the early 2020s). Library prep was done by 5' RACE. Sequencing was carried out with an Illumina NovaSeq 6000. TCRdb reworked the public reads: Q25 trimming with fastp, MiXCR clone assembly, productive beta chains retained. Every distinct CDR3 protein forms one entry, paired with its most common genes and DNA. The sample table shows about half a million distinct CDR3 sequences, and roughly 18% are seen once. The ten most abundant clones make up around 12% of the sample. Sequencing was done on a sample of PBMCs or a T cell subset sorted from them (not recorded which). The receptors were gathered from an adult woman who had mild COVID-19 (a few samples of this study predate the infection). The sample titles of this study are shuffled in the database, so cell type and time point are left out; the donor was told from shared clones.

This clonotype was detected many times. This rearrangement joins TRBV12-3 or TRBV12-4 to TRBJ2-1; 8 bases agree with TRBD2. This CDR3 is 14 amino acids long. Losses at the gene ends were 1 base for V and 6 bases for J; bases not matched to a gene: 2. CDR3 nucleotides: TGTGCCAGCAGTTTAGGGGGGACTAGCAATGAGCAGTTCTTC. As protein: CASSLGGTSNEQFF.

The V and J genes are TRBV9 and TRBJ2-1, with 8 bases matching TRBD1. The CDR3 covers 16 residues. Germline values: CDR1 SGDLS, CDR2 YYNGEE. V dropped 2 bases and J dropped 9; count of bases not matched to a gene: 13. The CDR3: CASSVGQGKGQSEQFF. As DNA, the CDR3 is TGTGCCAGCAGCGTCGGACAGGGCAAAGGGCAAAGTGAGCAGTTCTTC.

This clonotype was found a few times. The gene calls are TRBV5-1 and TRBJ2-3; tentative D call: TRBD2 (5 bases). With 4 bases removed from V and 1 base from J, the gap between germline ends came to 13 bases. Germline values: CDR1 SGHRS, CDR2 YFSETQ. This CDR3 has 15 amino acids. Written as DNA, the CDR3 is TGCGCCAGCAGCCTCGGGGATTACGGCACAGATACGCAGTATTTT. Translating it yields CASSLGDYGTDTQYF.

The V and J genes are TRBV7-9 and TRBJ2-5; a weak D match, TRBD1 (6 bases). The CDR3 loop spans 17 amino acids. Germline-derived CDR1 and CDR2 are SEHNR and FQNEAQ (reference sequence). Trimming shortened V by 4 bases and J by 5 bases, and 23 bases separated the two germline ends. The CDR3 here is CASSSAPGTLEAETQYF. Written as DNA, the CDR3 is TGTGCCAGCAGCTCTGCCCCAGGGACACTGGAAGCGGAGACCCAGTACTTC.

This clonotype has ten or more counts. The gene calls are TRBV5-1 and TRBJ2-7; weak D call: TRBD1 (5 bases). V was cut by 0 bases and J by 3 bases, with 7 bases left in between. The CDR3 has 13 residues. Germline-derived CDR1 and CDR2 are SGHRS and YFSETQ. The CDR3 DNA reads as TGCGCCAGCAGCTTGGGGGGCGACTACGAGCAGTACTTC. It specifies CASSLGGDYEQYF.

This clonotype was detected only a few times. The chain employs TRBV2 and TRBJ2-7, with 9 nucleotides matching TRBD2. There are 15 residues in the CDR3. Germline assignment: CDR1 SNHLY and CDR2 FYNNEI. V lost 5 bases, J lost 6 bases, and 11 bases stayed unmatched. The CDR3: CASSPLAGTSLEQYF. In DNA, the CDR3 is TGTGCCAGCAGTCCTCTAGCGGGAACGTCCCTCGAGCAGTACTTC.

This clonotype was picked up a small number of times. The rearrangement links TRBV21-1 to TRBJ1-1; the table assigns TRBD1, which was not confirmed against the DNA. TRBV21-1 counts as a pseudogene. The CDR3 runs to 14 residues. CDR3 sequence (DNA): TGTGCCAGCAGCAGAGGACAGGGGGTTTCTGAAGCTTTCTTT. It codes for CASSRGQGVSEAFF.

This clonotype was seen more than once but under ten times. This rearrangement joins TRBV7-9 to TRBJ2-7; 7 bases line up with TRBD1. Unmatched junction bases numbered 3, after V lost 1 base and J lost 3 bases. The CDR3 contains 14 residues. Germline CDR1 is SEHNR and CDR2 is FQNEAQ (reference sequence). The CDR3 region has the DNA TGTGCCAGCAGCTTAGTTGGGACAGACTACGAGCAGTACTTC. It specifies CASSLVGTDYEQYF.

This clonotype was observed at least ten times. The V call is TRBV5-1, the J call TRBJ2-7; 8 bases are a match to TRBD1. V shed 4 bases, J shed 7 bases, and the junction held 10 bases outside the gene matches. The CDR3 is made up of 14 amino acids. Per germline, CDR1 SGHRS and CDR2 YFSETQ. The CDR3 protein is CASSTGQGTGEQYF. DNA of the CDR3: TGCGCCAGCAGCACCGGACAGGGAACGGGGGAGCAGTACTTC.

The V gene is TRBV9, the J gene TRBJ1-1; D call uncertain. The CDR3 extends over 13 amino acids. The V gene lost 4 bases and the J gene lost 0 bases, with 7 bases spanning the gap. Germline V gene data show CDR1 as SGDLS and CDR2 as YYNGEE. The DNA of the CDR3 is TGTGCCAGCAGCCTAAACGTGAACACTGAAGCTTTCTTT. It is translated as CASSLNVNTEAFF.

The sample holds a few counts of this clonotype. A read error is likely, as this CDR3 ends without the conserved phenylalanine or tryptophan. The DNA of the CDR3 is TGCGCCAGCCGCCCGACTCGACAGGGGCCGAACACTGAAGCTTTCCTT. Residues: CASRPTRQGPNTEAFL. This chain uses TRBV4-1 with TRBJ1-1; 8 bases line up with TRBD1. Germline CDR1 is MGHRA and CDR2 is YSYEKL. The CDR3 totals 16 residues. V lost 8 bases, J lost 1 base, and 12 bases stayed unmatched.

The chain has TRBV9 and TRBJ2-2; 9 bases are a match to TRBD1. Per germline, CDR1 SGDLS and CDR2 YYNGEE. The CDR3 length is 15 residues. Trimming cost V 3 bases and J 5 bases; bases outside gene matches: 5. This CDR3 is CASSDGTGSTGELFF. CDR3 DNA: TGTGCCAGCAGCGACGGGACAGGGAGTACCGGGGAGCTGTTTTTT.

The CDR3 loop reads CASSLNSWERAQYF. CDR3 coding DNA: TGTGCCAGCAGCTTAAATTCGTGGGAGAGGGCGCAGTATTTT. The rearrangement joins TRBV7-2 to TRBJ2-3, with TRBD2 as a possible D gene (5 bases). CDR1 SGHTA and CDR2 FQGNSA come from the germline V gene. With 2 bases removed from V and 10 bases from J, the gap between germline ends came to 16 bases. The CDR3 length is 14 residues.

This sequence joins TRBV7-8 and TRBJ2-5; the D gene is possibly TRBD1 (5 bases). In germline, CDR1 is SGHVS, CDR2 FQNEAQ. V gave up 4 bases and J gave up 5 bases, with 23 bases separating them. CDR3 size: 17 residues. CDR3 bases: TGTGCCAGCAGCTCCTCGATCCTGGCAGGGCCAGACGAGACCCAGTACTTC. Translated, it gives CASSSSILAGPDETQYF.

Only a few counts were recorded for this clonotype. The chain joins TRBV3-1 to TRBJ2-2, with 8 bases lining up with TRBD1. This CDR3 has 14 residues. V was pared by 3 bases and J by 5 bases, with 2 bases of the junction left unmatched. CDR1 is LGHDT, CDR2 YNNKEL, per germline (reference sequence). The CDR3 spells CASSHDRGTGELFF. DNA of the CDR3: TGTGCCAGCAGCCACGACAGGGGAACCGGGGAGCTGTTTTTT.

CDR3 region: CASSLVRQNTEAFF. The CDR3 region has the DNA TGTGCCAGCAGCTTAGTTCGCCAGAACACTGAAGCTTTCTTT. The gene calls are TRBV7-2 and TRBJ1-1; D unclear. This CDR3 has 14 amino acids. CDR1 and CDR2 (germline): SGHTA, FQGNSA. V lost 1 base, J lost 1 base, and 7 bases lay in between.

This clonotype has a handful of counts. The rearrangement uses TRBV7-3 and TRBJ1-1; a weak D match, TRBD1 (5 bases). Trimming removed 5 bases from V and 2 bases from J, with 12 bases in between. The CDR3 sequence is 14 residues long. Germline assignment: CDR1 SGHTA and CDR2 FQGTGA. CDR3 coding DNA: TGTGCCAGCAGCCCGGGACGAGCCAACACTGAAGCTTTCTTT. Amino acids: CASSPGRANTEAFF. Combining the CDR3 with reference TRBV7-3 and TRBJ1-1 gives the whole variable domain GAGVSQTPSNKVTEKGKYVELRCDPISGHTALYWYRQSLGQGPEFLIYFQGTGAADDSGLPNDRFFAVRPEGSVSTLKIQRTERGDSAVYLCASSPGRANTEAFFGQGTRLTVV.

The CDR3 coding sequence is TGCAGCGTTGAGGACAGGGTTCGGGAAAAACTGTTTTTT. Its translation: CSVEDRVREKLFF. The chain carries TRBV29-1 and TRBJ1-4; 8 positions match TRBD1. CDR3 length: 13 amino acids. Trimming cost V 3 bases and J 8 bases; bases outside gene matches: 5. The germline V gene encodes CDR1 SQVTM and CDR2 ANQGSEA. Filled out from reference TRBV29-1 and TRBJ1-4, the complete variable domain reads SAVISQKPSRDICQRGTSLTIQCQVDSQVTMMFWYRQQPGQSLTLIATANQGSEATYESGFVIDKFPISRPNLTFSTLTVSNMSPEDSSIYLCSVEDRVREKLFFGSGTQLSVL.

The CDR3 loop is CSATYSGDEQFF. The DNA of the CDR3 is TGCAGTGCCACCTATTCGGGCGATGAGCAGTTCTTC. This sequence joins TRBV20-1 and TRBJ2-1; D unresolved. The CDR3 contains 12 residues. The germline V gene encodes CDR1 DFQATT and CDR2 SNEGSKA (reference sequence). V was pared by 6 bases and J by 8 bases, with 14 bases between.

This clonotype came up a few times. The genes are TRBV7-8 and TRBJ2-3; 7 nucleotides line up with TRBD2. Germline V gene sequence: CDR1 SGHVS, CDR2 FQNEAQ. Trimming cost V 4 bases and J 0 bases; bases outside gene matches: 4. The CDR3 consists of 15 residues. The CDR3 loop reads CASSSLSGSTDTQYF. As DNA, the CDR3 is TGTGCCAGCAGCTCGCTTAGCGGGAGCACAGATACGCAGTATTTT.

The rearrangement joins TRBV6-5 to TRBJ1-1; TRBD1 is a possible D gene (6 bases). The V end lost 10 bases, the J end lost 4 bases, and 16 bases lay between the germline ends. This CDR3 spans 13 amino acids. Germline V CDR1 and CDR2: MNHEY, SVGAGI. As DNA, the CDR3 is TGTGCCACTTTAGGGACATTAGGCACTGAAGCTTTCTTT. Translation gives CATLGTLGTEAFF.

The rearrangement links TRBV5-1 to TRBJ2-6; no clear D gene. Germline V gene lookup returns CDR1 SGHRS and CDR2 YFSETQ. The CDR3 length is 15 residues. The V end lost 0 bases, the J end lost 4 bases, and 8 bases lay between the germline ends. The CDR3 spells CASSLVVGGANVLTF. In DNA form, the CDR3 reads TGCGCCAGCAGCTTGGTGGTCGGCGGGGCCAACGTCCTGACTTTC.

This clonotype came up a few times. Here the CDR3 reads CASGTGQGYEQYF. The CDR3 region has the DNA TGTGCCAGCGGAACGGGACAGGGTTACGAGCAGTACTTC. This sequence joins TRBV12-3 or TRBV12-4 and TRBJ2-7; TRBD1 matches 9 bases. The CDR3 has 13 amino acids. V shed 8 bases, J shed 4 bases, and the junction held 6 bases outside the gene matches.

The chain is built from TRBV7-2 and TRBJ1-5; unclear D gene. Germline CDR1 is SGHTA and CDR2 is FQGNSA. The CDR3 length is 15 residues. V was cut by 1 base and J by 4 bases, with 11 bases left in between. As DNA, the CDR3 is TGTGCCAGCAGCTTAGGGCAAACGGGAAATCAGCCCCAGCATTTT. Residues: CASSLGQTGNQPQHF.

The chain has TRBV20-1 and TRBJ2-7; 8 bases are a match to TRBD1. V lost 0 bases, J lost 6 bases, and 13 bases stayed unmatched. The CDR3 loop spans 16 amino acids. Germline CDR1 is DFQATT and CDR2 is SNEGSKA (reference sequence). In DNA form, the CDR3 reads TGCAGTGCTAGAGATCGGCAGGGGGCGTCAATGGCCGAGCAGTACTTC. It specifies CSARDRQGASMAEQYF.

The genes are TRBV4-1 and TRBJ2-7, with D possibly TRBD1 on 6 matching bases. This CDR3 is built from 14 residues. Germline lookup yields CDR1 MGHRA and CDR2 YSYEKL. Trimming stripped 2 bases from V and 3 bases from J, with 11 bases between. The CDR3 region has the DNA TGCGCCAGCAGCCAACCAGGGGCCCGCTACGAGCAGTACTTC. Its protein is CASSQPGARYEQYF.

This clonotype was seen more than once but under ten times. The V call is TRBV12-3 or TRBV12-4, the J call TRBJ2-1, with a tentative D call TRBD1 (6 bases). The CDR3 loop spans 16 amino acids. V lost 5 bases to trimming and J lost 8 bases, with 22 bases between them. The CDR3 protein is CASSPSGVGVRDEQFF. The CDR3 nucleotides are TGTGCCAGCAGTCCATCAGGGGTGGGCGTTCGCGATGAGCAGTTCTTC.

V and J are TRBV7-6 and TRBJ2-1, with 10 bases aligning to TRBD2. The germline CDR1 and CDR2 sequences are SGHVS and FNYEAQ. V lost 2 bases, J lost 9 bases, and 4 bases stayed unmatched. The CDR3 sequence is 14 residues long. The CDR3 coding sequence is TGTGCCAGCAGCTTATACGGACTAGCGGTTGAGCAGTTCTTC. It is translated as CASSLYGLAVEQFF.

The chain uses TRBV18 and TRBJ2-7; the D gene is possibly TRBD1 (6 bases). V lost 6 bases, J lost 3 bases, and 21 bases lay in between. The CDR3 has 16 amino acids. The germline CDR1 and CDR2 sequences are KGHSH and LQKENI. CDR3 loop: CASSHRDAKQGYEQYF. The CDR3, as DNA: TGTGCCAGCTCTCACCGGGACGCCAAACAGGGCTACGAGCAGTACTTC.

The rearrangement joins TRBV7-9 to TRBJ2-4; possible D gene TRBD1, 5 bases. In germline, CDR1 is SEHNR, CDR2 FQNEAQ (reference sequence). Trimming shortened V by 5 bases and J by 13 bases, and 15 bases separated the two germline ends. This CDR3 spans 12 amino acids. CDR3 nucleotides: TGTGCCAGCAGCATCGACAGACGCACGCAGTACTTC. Translating it yields CASSIDRRTQYF.